This T cell receptor (beta chain) was obtained from a study of vaccination effects on CD4 cells after COVID-19. Expansion of antigen-specific CD4+ T cells with viral peptide pools was carried out by the ViraFEST assay before sequencing. Following 10 days of culture, CD4+ T cells were isolated. It was two doses of either the BNT162b2 or mRNA-1273 vaccine that participants received. The study found no prior SARS-CoV-2 infection in the vaccine recipients, who tested negative for nucleocapsid antibodies. Every well got fewer than 2.5 million PBMC, which were grown with roughly 9.5 IU/ml IL-2 and around 10 ug/ml peptides. This clone was seen a handful of times. Its antigen is unidentified. The method was immunoSEQ multiplex PCR; TCRdb's version includes in-frame clones alone and lacks a portion of them. The sample includes some 30,000 clones, almost 75% of them seen just once. The sequence derives from a human donor who received a COVID-19 vaccine. The sample here was CD4+ T cells from PBMCs cultured with HCoV-229E spike peptides, taken after COVID-19 vaccination.

Written as DNA, the CDR3 is TGTGCCAGCAGGGGTGGGCAGGGATGGGACTATGGCTACACCTTC. Its translation is CASRGGQGWDYGYTF. The rearrangement joins TRBV5-4 to TRBJ1-2, with TRBD1 as a possible D gene (5 bases). Between the trimmed V and J ends, which lost 5 bases and 3 bases, there was a span of 17 bases. Germline lookup yields CDR1 SGHNT and CDR2 YYREEE (reference sequence). This CDR3 has 15 amino acids.